The source of this T cell receptor (beta chain) is a study of Ad26.COV2.S vaccination and SARS-CoV-2 variants. General study findings and limits: It is possible that the TCR breadth and depth analyses underestimated the total T cell responses.

Assay: immunoSEQ multiplex PCR; the TCRdb copy retains only in-frame clones and omits some. Of some 520,000 clones in the sample, about 83% were seen once. In regard to this clone: What it binds is unknown.

Treatment noted: some 20 received Ad26.COV2.S at low or high dose, single or two shots; 5 received placebo; per-sample allocation not given. Collection of samples fell on day 63 after the first vaccine or placebo injection. Germline V gene lookup returns CDR1 GTSNPN and CDR2 SVGIG (reference sequence). V lost 8 bases and J lost 0, with 13 bases in between. This CDR3 has 13 amino acids. This chain joins TRBV30 and TRBJ2-5; perhaps TRBD1 as D (5 bases). This sequence originates from a person aged 18-65 years who received the Ad26.COV2.S COVID-19 vaccine or a placebo. Sequenced here: peripheral blood, sampled in a trial of Ad26.COV2.S vaccine versus placebo. This chain's CDR3 is CAAEQDYQETQYF. CDR3 bases: TGTGCCGCCGAACAGGATTACCAAGAGACCCAGTACTTC.